This TCR beta chain emerged from a study of control samples from healthy donors and cancer patients. Method: immunoSEQ multiplex PCR; TCRdb's copy keeps in-frame clones and lacks some. The table lists approximately 180,000 clones, 90% to 95% of them singletons. This CDR3 is 17 amino acids long. V lost 6 bases to trimming and J lost 2 bases; unmatched junction nucleotides: 14. The V gene's germline CDR1 is MDHEN and CDR2 SYDVKM. Sequences were obtained from blood. The chain links TRBV28 to TRBJ1-2; 8 positions agree with TRBD1. The TCR originated in a woman under 30 in good health. CDR3 region: CASSSTGDRPSNYGYTF. In DNA, the CDR3 is TGTGCCAGCAGCTCGACAGGGGATAGGCCATCAAACTATGGCTACACCTTC.